This record concerns one T cell receptor (beta chain) sequence. Per the study methods: From reference gene primer amplification, estimates of nucleated cell counts were derived. TCRdb's copy holds only in-frame clones and misses some; the assay was immunoSEQ multiplex PCR. V and J calls and clone size are as listed in that table; D and trimming were resolved from the DNA. The sample records tens of thousands of clones, around four fifths being singletons. The sample belongs to a study of blood T cell repertoires in COVID-19. The clonotype was recovered from a human donor in a cohort sampled during active COVID-19. The sequencing input was peripheral blood.

The CDR3 reads CASSTGGPDTQYF. CDR3 nucleotides: TGTGCCAGCTCGACAGGGGGACCAGATACGCAGTATTTT. This sequence joins TRBV18 and TRBJ2-3; 9 bases fit TRBD1. Looked up from germline, CDR1 is KGHSH and CDR2 is LQKENI. V lost 6 bases and J lost 4; bases outside the gene matches: 2. This CDR3 has 13 residues.